Following are 13 T cell receptor beta chains from one sample sequenced in a study of T cell repertoires in cytomegalovirus infection. TCRdb called the reads again in MiXCR, with one record for every CDR3 protein. Of about 340,000 distinct CDR3 sequences in the sample, approximately 32% are singletons; the top ten hold around 18%. No antigen has been assigned to these receptors. The material sequenced was cultured PBMCs, taken from culture after CMV antigen stimulation. The receptors were gathered from a human donor in good health (CMV status not recorded). Some clones in this sample may be carry-over from other donors' samples.

The chain combines TRBV20-1 with TRBJ1-1; a possible D gene is TRBD1 (6 bases). CDR3 size: 13 residues. The germline V and J ends were trimmed by 6 bases and 0 bases, with 11 bases remaining between them. The germline V gene has CDR1 DFQATT and CDR2 SNEGSKA (reference sequence). The DNA of the CDR3 is TGCAGTGCGACAGGAGCTATGAACACTGAAGCTTTCTTT. Translating it yields CSATGAMNTEAFF.

The rearrangement links TRBV5-4 to TRBJ1-1; 7 positions agree with TRBD1. Germline V gene data show CDR1 as SGHNT and CDR2 as YYREEE (reference sequence). This CDR3 is built from 16 residues. With V trimmed by 4 bases and J by 4 bases, 13 bases remained unmatched. CDR3 protein: CASSPPPTGMATEAFF. The CDR3 DNA is TGTGCCAGCAGCCCCCCCCCGACAGGGATGGCCACTGAAGCTTTCTTT.

This chain links TRBV27 with TRBJ2-7; no clear D gene. Trimming took 3 bases from V and 4 from J, leaving 13 bases between them. CDR1 MNHEY and CDR2 SMNVEV come from the germline V gene (reference sequence). CDR3 length: 14 residues. The CDR3 sequence: CASSFGIRSYEQYF. DNA for the CDR3: TGTGCCAGCAGTTTCGGAATTCGGAGTTACGAGCAGTACTTC.

This rearrangement joins TRBV20-1 to TRBJ1-2; possible D gene TRBD1, 5 bases. The germline V gene has CDR1 DFQATT and CDR2 SNEGSKA (reference sequence). The V end lost 1 base, the J end lost 3 bases, and 18 bases lay between the germline ends. This CDR3 has 16 amino acids. CDR3 in DNA: TGCAGTGCTAGAGCTACTCCGACAGAAAGATACTATGGCTACACCTTC. Amino acids: CSARATPTERYYGYTF.

This clonotype appeared a few times. The chain recombines TRBV6-6 with TRBJ1-1; D is possibly TRBD1 (5 bases). From germline, CDR1 is MNHNY and CDR2 SVGAGI (reference sequence). Deletions cut 5 bases from V and 2 bases from J, with 15 bases between. There are 15 residues in the CDR3. The CDR3 bases are TGTGCCAGCAGTCGGACTGACAGCATCAACACTGAAGCTTTCTTT. The encoded protein is CASSRTDSINTEAFF.

The chain couples TRBV7-9 to TRBJ1-5, with a weak D call TRBD1 (6 bases). This CDR3 is 15 amino acids long. V shed 5 bases and J shed 0 bases, with 11 bases lying between them. Germline V gives CDR1 SEHNR, CDR2 FQNEAQ (reference sequence). Here the CDR3 reads CASSEGQNSNQPQHF. In DNA, the CDR3 is TGTGCCAGCAGCGAAGGACAGAATAGCAATCAGCCCCAGCATTTT.

The sample holds a few counts of this clonotype. The chain joins TRBV25-1 to TRBJ1-4; D uncertain. The germline CDR1 and CDR2 sequences are MGHDK and SYGVNS. The germline V and J ends were trimmed by 4 bases and 4 bases, with 16 bases remaining between them. The CDR3 extends over 16 amino acids. The CDR3 loop is CASSAKTRELNEKLFF. The CDR3, as DNA: TGTGCCAGCAGTGCAAAGACCCGCGAGCTTAATGAAAAACTGTTTTTT.

This chain uses TRBV7-4 with TRBJ1-1; D is unresolved. The V and J ends lost 3 bases and 8 bases respectively, with 13 bases between them. The CDR3 spans 13 residues. Per the germline V gene, CDR1 is SGHVT and CDR2 is SQSDAQ. The CDR3 here is CASSFLGLGEAFF. CDR3 DNA sequence: TGTGCCAGCAGCTTCTTAGGGTTGGGGGAAGCTTTCTTT.

This clonotype has more than one count but fewer than ten. This chain uses TRBV7-1 with TRBJ1-4; D gene ambiguous. TRBV7-1 is an ORF, and what it does is uncertain. The CDR3 spans 12 residues. Trimming cost V 11 bases and J 7 bases, with 14 bases left between them. The CDR3 here is CALPGRGEKLFF. Here the CDR3 DNA reads TGTGCCCTCCCAGGCCGGGGTGAAAAACTGTTTTTT.

This clonotype was picked up a small number of times. The chain couples TRBV4-3 to TRBJ2-7, with 10 positions matching TRBD2. J was trimmed by 0 bases and V by 4 bases; bases with no gene match: 3. Germline CDR1 reads LGHNA; CDR2 reads YSLEER. This CDR3 is built from 15 residues. The CDR3 DNA is TGCGCCAGCAGCCGGGGACTAGCGCTCTCCTACGAGCAGTACTTC. This sequence encodes CASSRGLALSYEQYF.

J is TRBJ1-3 and V is TRBV12-3 or TRBV12-4; D might be TRBD1 (6 bases). The CDR3 spans 16 residues. The ends were cut back, 3 bases at V and 1 base at J, with 13 bases in the middle. This CDR3 is CASSFRGQVSGNTIYF. The CDR3 region has the DNA TGTGCCAGCAGTTTCCGGGGGCAAGTATCTGGAAACACCATATATTTT.

V usage is TRBV6-6 and J usage is TRBJ2-7; D is perhaps TRBD1 or TRBD2 (5 bases each). Trimming left V 5 bases short and J 4 bases short, with 15 bases between. The CDR3 has 14 residues. The germline CDR1 and CDR2 sequences are MNHNY and SVGAGI (reference sequence). CDR3 in amino acids: CASSTPGTKYEQYF. CDR3 in DNA: TGTGCCAGCAGTACTCCAGGGACGAAGTACGAGCAGTACTTC.

The V call is TRBV9, the J call TRBJ2-7; 8 bases are a match to TRBD1. With V trimmed by 3 bases and J by 5 bases, 7 bases remained unmatched. The CDR3 runs to 14 residues. Germline lookup yields CDR1 SGDLS and CDR2 YYNGEE. The CDR3 DNA reads TGTGCCAGCAGCGGGTGGACAGGGCGCGACGAGCAGTACTTC. Protein: CASSGWTGRDEQYF.